In this sample, the clone carrying this T cell receptor beta chain turned up a few times. Only in-frame clones appear in the TCRdb table, and some are missing; sequencing was by immunoSEQ multiplex PCR. The sample holds about 4,000 clones; about 72% are singletons and the top ten take just under 35%. From germline, CDR1 is MNHEY and CDR2 SMNVEV (reference sequence). The CDR3 spans 13 residues. Trimming pared 0 bases from V and 6 bases from J, leaving 8 bases between. This sample's time point: cycle 4 day 1 (C4D1), after around six weeks of nivolumab. Brentuximab vedotin exposure varied among the patients, all of whom had relapsed after autologous stem cell transplantation. It was by magnetic negative selection that CD8+ T cells were isolated from thawed PBMCs. This entry is derived from a study of PD-1 blockade in classical Hodgkin lymphoma. The wider study: On a schedule of every 2 weeks, patients received nivolumab 3 mg/kg intravenously.

The chain joins TRBV27 to TRBJ1-1; no clear D. The sample here was CD8+ T cells from blood, taken before the fourth cycle of nivolumab. This clonotype was sampled from a human donor with classical Hodgkin lymphoma. The CDR3 sequence is CASSLSDLSEAFF. CDR3 nucleotides: TGTGCCAGCAGTTTATCGGACCTCTCTGAAGCTTTCTTT.